This T cell receptor (beta chain) was captured in a study of T-cell memory formation after mild COVID-19. Study outcomes and limitations: Detection of some responders pre-infection suggested pre-existing cross-reactive memory T cells participated.

The germline gives CDR1 SGHRS, CDR2 YFSETQ. V was trimmed by 5 bases and J by 3 bases, leaving 17 bases between them. The CDR3 has 15 amino acids. The TCR alpha and TCR beta cDNA libraries, bearing sample barcodes and UMIs, were generated by 5'RACE using constant-segment primers. Each CDR3 protein is one row after TCRdb ran MiXCR on the 5' RACE reads. This sample has approximately 560,000 distinct CDR3 sequences, with 15% to 20% found just once. This clonotype was detected a few times. Its target is not known. Sequencing was done on a sample of PBMCs or a T cell subset sorted from them (not recorded which). The clonotype originates from an adult woman who had mild COVID-19 (a few samples of this study predate the infection). Cell type and time point are not known. This chain links TRBV5-1 with TRBJ2-5, with a possible D match to TRBD1 (6 bases). In DNA form, the CDR3 reads TGCGCCAGCAGATCTGGAGGTACAGGGAAAGAGACCCAGTACTTC. This sequence encodes CASRSGGTGKETQYF.